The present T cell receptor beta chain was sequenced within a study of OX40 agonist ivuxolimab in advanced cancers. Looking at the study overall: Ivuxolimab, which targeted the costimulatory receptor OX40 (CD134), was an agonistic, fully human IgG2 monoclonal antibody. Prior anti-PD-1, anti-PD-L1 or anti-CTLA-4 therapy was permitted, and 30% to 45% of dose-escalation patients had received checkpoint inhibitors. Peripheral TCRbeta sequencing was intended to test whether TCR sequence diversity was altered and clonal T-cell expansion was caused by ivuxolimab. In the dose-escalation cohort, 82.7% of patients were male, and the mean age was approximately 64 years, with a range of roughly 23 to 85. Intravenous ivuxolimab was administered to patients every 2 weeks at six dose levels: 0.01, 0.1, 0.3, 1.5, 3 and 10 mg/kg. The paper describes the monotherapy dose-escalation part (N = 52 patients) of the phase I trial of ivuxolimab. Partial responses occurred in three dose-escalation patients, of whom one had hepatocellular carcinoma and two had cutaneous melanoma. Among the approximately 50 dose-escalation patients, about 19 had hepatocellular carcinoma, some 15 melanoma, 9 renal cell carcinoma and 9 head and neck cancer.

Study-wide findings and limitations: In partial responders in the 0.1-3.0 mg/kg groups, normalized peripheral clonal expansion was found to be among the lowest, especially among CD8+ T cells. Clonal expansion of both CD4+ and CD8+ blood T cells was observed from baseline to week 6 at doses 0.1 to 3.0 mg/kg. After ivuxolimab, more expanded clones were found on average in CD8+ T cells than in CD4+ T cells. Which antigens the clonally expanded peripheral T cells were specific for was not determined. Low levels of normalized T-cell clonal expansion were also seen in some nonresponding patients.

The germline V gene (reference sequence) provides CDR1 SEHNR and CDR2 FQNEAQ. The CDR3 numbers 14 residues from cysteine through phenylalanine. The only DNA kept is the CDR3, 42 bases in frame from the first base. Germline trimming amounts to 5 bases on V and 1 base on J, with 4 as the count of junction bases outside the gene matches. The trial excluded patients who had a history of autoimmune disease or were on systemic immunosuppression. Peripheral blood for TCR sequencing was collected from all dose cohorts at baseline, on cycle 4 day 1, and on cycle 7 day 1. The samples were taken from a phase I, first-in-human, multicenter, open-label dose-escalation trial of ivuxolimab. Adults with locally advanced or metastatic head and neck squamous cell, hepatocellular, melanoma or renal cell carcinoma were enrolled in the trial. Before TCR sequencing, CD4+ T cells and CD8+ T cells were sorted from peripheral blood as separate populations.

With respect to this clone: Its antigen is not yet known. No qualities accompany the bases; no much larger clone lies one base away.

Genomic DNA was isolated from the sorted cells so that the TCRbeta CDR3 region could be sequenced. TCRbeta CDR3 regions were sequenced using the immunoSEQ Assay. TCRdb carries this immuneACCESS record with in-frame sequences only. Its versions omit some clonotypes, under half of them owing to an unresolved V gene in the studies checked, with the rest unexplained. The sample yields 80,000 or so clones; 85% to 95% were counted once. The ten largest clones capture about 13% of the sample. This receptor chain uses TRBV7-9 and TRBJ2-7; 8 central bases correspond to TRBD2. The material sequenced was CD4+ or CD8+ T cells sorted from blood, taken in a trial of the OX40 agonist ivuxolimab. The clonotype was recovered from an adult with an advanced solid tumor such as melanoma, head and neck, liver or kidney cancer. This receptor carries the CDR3 CASSVTSGSYEQYF. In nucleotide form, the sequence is TGTGCCAGCAGCGTTACTAGCGGTTCCTACGAGCAGTACTTC. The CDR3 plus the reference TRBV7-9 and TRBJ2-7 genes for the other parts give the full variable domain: DTGVSQNPRHKITKRGQNVTFRCDPISEHNRLYWYRQTLGQGPEFLTYFQNEAQLEKSRLLSDRFSAERPKGSFSTLEIQRTEQGDSAMYLCASSVTSGSYEQYFGPGTRLTVT.